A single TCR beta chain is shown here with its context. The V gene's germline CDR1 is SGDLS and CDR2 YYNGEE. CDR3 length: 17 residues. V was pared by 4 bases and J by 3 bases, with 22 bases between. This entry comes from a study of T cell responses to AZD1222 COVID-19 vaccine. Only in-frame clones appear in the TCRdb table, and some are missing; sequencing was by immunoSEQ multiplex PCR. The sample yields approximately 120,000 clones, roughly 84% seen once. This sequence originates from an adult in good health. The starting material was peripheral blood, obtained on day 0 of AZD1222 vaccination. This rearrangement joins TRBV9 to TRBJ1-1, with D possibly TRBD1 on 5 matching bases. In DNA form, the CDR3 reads TGTGCCAGCAGCCCCAGCCCTGGAGGGATGGGGGACACTGAAGCTTTCTTT. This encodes CASSPSPGGMGDTEAFF.